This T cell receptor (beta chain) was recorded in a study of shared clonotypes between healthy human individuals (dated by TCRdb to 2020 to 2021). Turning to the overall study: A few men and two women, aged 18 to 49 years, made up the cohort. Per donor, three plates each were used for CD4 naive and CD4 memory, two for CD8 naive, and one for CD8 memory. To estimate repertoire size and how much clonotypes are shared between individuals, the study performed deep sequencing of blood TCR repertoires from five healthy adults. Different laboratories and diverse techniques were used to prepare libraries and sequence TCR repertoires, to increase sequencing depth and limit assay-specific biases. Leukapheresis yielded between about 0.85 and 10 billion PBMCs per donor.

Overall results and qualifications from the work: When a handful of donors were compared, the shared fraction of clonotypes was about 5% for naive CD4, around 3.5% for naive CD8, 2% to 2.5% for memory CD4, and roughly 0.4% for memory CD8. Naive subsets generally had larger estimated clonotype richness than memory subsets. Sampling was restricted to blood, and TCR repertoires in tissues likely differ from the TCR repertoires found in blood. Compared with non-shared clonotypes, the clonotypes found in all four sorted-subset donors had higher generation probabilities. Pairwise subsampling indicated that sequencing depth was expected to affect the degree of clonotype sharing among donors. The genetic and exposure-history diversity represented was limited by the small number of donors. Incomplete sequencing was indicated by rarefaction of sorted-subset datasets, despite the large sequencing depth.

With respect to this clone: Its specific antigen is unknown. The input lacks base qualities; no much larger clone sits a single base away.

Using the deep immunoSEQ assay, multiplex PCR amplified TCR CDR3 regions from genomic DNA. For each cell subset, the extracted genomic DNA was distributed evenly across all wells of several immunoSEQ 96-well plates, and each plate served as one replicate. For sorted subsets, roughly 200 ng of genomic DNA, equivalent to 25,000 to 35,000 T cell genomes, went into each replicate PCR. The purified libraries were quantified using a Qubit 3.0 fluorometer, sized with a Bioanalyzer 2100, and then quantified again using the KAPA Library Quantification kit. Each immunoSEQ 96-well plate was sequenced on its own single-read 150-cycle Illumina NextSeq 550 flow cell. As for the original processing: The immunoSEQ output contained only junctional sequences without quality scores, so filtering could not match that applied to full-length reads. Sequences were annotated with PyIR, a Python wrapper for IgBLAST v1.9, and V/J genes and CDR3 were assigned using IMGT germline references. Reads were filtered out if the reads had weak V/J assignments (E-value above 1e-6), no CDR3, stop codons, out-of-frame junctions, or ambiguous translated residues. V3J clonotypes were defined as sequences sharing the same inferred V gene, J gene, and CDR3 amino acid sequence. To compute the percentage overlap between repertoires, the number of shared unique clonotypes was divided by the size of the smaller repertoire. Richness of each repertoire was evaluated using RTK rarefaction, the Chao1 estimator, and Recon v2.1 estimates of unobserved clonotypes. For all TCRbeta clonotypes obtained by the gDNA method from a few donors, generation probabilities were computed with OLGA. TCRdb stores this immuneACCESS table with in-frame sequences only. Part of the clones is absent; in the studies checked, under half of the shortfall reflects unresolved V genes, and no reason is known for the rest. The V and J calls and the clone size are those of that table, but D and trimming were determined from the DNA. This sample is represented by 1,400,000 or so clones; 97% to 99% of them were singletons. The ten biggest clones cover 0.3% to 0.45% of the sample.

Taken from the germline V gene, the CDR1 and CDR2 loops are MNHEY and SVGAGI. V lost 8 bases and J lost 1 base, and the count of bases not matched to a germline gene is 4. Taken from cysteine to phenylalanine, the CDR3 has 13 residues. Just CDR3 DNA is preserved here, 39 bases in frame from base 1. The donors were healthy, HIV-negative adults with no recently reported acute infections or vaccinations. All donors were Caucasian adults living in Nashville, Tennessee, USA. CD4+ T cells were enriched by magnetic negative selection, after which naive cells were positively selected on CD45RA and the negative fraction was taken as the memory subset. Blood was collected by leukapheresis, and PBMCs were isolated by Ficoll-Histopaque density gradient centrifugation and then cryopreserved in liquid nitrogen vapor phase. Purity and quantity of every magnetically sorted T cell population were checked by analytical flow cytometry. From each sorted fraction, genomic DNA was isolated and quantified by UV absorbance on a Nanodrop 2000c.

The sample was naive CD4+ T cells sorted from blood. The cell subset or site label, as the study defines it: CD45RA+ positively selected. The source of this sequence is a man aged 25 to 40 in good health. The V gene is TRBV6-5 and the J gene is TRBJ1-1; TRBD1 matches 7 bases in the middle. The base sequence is TGTGCCAGCGGGGGGACAGAGAACACTGAAGCTTTCTTT. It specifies CASGGTENTEAFF.